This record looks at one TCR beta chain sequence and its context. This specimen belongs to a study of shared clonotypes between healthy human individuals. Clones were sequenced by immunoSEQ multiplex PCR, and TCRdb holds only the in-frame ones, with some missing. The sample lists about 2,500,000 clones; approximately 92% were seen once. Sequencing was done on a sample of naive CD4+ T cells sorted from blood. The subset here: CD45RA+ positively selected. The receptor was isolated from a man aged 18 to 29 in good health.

This chain's CDR3 is CASSSKLGIIRSGNTIYF. CDR3 bases: TGTGCCAGCAGCTCCAAGCTAGGGATTATTCGGTCTGGAAACACCATATATTTT. This chain connects TRBV7-9 to TRBJ1-3, with D unclear. V was cut by 4 bases and J by 1 base, with 20 bases left in between. The CDR3 spans 18 residues. Per germline, CDR1 SEHNR and CDR2 FQNEAQ (reference sequence).